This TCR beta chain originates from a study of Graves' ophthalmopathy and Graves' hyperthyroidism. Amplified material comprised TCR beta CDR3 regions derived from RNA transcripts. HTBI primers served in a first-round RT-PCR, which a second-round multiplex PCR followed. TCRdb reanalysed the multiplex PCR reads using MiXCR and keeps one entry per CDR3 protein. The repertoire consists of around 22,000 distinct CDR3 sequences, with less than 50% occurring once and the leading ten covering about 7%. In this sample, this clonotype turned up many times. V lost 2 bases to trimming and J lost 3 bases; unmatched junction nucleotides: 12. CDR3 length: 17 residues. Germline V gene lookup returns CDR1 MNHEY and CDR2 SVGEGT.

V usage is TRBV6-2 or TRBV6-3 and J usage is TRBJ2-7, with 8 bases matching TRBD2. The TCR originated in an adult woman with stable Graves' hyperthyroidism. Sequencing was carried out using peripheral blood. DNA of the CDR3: TGTGCCAGCAGTTACCCCCCGGGGGGGACACACCTCTACGAGCAGTACTTC. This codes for CASSYPPGGTHLYEQYF.